Listed below are T cell receptor beta chains from one sample, sequenced in a study of T cells after yellow fever vaccination. TCRdb re-called the 5' RACE reads with MiXCR, one entry per CDR3 protein. The table has approximately 260,000 distinct CDR3 sequences, under 15% seen once. The sequencing used CD4+ T cells sorted from PBMCs, collected 45 days after the yellow fever booster vaccination. The receptors come from a man aged 30 to 39 who received the YFV17D yellow fever vaccine. CDR3s include the opening cysteine and the closing phenylalanine or tryptophan. D genes are given only for firm matches. For some rows the clone size is stated as once, few or many, or as a class when expanded; others skip it.

j_call d_call clone_size v_call cdr3_length cdr3_aa cdr3_nt
TRBJ2-1 TRBD2 NA TRBV30 14 CAWTRGSSYNEQFF TGTGCCTGGACGCGGGGGAGCTCCTACAATGAGCAGTTCTTC
TRBJ1-5 NA once TRBV12-5 14 CASGGDSIGQPQHF TGTGCTAGCGGAGGGGATAGTATCGGCCAGCCCCAGCATTTT
TRBJ2-3 NA few TRBV19 18 CASTKSDSRRDMTDTQYF TGTGCCAGTACTAAGTCGGACAGCCGGCGGGATATGACAGATACGCAGTATTTT
TRBJ2-2 NA NA TRBV4-2 15 CASSQGGVAAGELFF TGTGCCAGCAGCCAAGGCGGAGTCGCGGCCGGGGAGCTGTTTTTT
TRBJ2-3 TRBD2 few TRBV4-3 16 CASSQNILAGTDTQYF TGCGCCAGCAGCCAAAATATACTAGCGGGGACAGATACGCAGTATTTT
TRBJ2-7 TRBD2 few TRBV20-1 13 CSGLAGVLSEQYF TGCAGTGGACTAGCGGGGGTGCTCTCCGAGCAGTACTTC
TRBJ2-5 NA few TRBV4-3 15 CASSQDEGPTETQYF TGCGCCAGCAGCCAAGATGAGGGCCCTACGGAGACCCAGTACTTC
TRBJ2-3 NA many TRBV20-1 12 CSAAPGSDTQYF TGCAGTGCTGCGCCGGGTTCGGATACGCAGTATTTT
TRBJ2-7 TRBD1 NA TRBV29-1 12 CSGRDSSYEQYF TGCAGCGGAAGGGACAGCTCCTACGAGCAGTACTTC
TRBJ2-2 NA NA TRBV15 15 CATSRGGPNTGELFF TGTGCCACCAGCAGAGGGGGACCGAACACCGGGGAGCTGTTTTTT
TRBJ2-6 NA few TRBV29-1 14 CSVEGFSGANVLTF TGCAGCGTTGAAGGATTCTCTGGGGCCAACGTCCTGACTTTC
TRBJ1-4 TRBD1 few TRBV25-1 15 CASRQGRISNEKLFF TGTGCCAGCAGACAGGGGCGTATTTCTAATGAAAAACTGTTTTTT
TRBJ2-5 NA few TRBV6-2/TRBV6-3 14 CASIKGGGQETQYF TGTGCCAGCATCAAAGGTGGCGGACAAGAGACCCAGTACTTC
TRBJ2-7 TRBD1 NA TRBV6-5 14 CASSYTTGGYEQYF TGTGCCAGCAGTTACACGACAGGGGGCTACGAGCAGTACTTC